Only a few counts were recorded for the clone carrying this T cell receptor (beta chain). Its antigen is not identified. Unique molecular identifiers were used to barcode this TCRbeta library. TCRdb re-called the PCR reads with MiXCR, one entry per CDR3 protein. The sample lists fewer than 450,000 distinct CDR3 sequences; roughly 15% were seen once. This sample is drawn from a study of T-cell reconstitution after alpha-beta-depleted transplantation in children. Regarding the study as a whole: Hyperexpanded clones declined; after one year, newly produced T cells mostly supplied diversity. Roughly two months post-transplant, alpha-beta T cells reportedly originated from several hundred graft clones that had expanded.

Trimming took off 5 bases at V and 2 bases at J, with 20 bases between the two ends. CDR3 length: 16 residues. Per the germline V gene, CDR1 is SQVTM and CDR2 is ANQGSEA. This specimen consisted of PBMCs, mostly from graft donor cells, obtained 360 days after TCRalphabeta/CD19-depleted stem cell transplant. This chain uses TRBV29-1 with TRBJ2-3; the D gene is possibly TRBD1 (5 bases). The TCR sequence derives from a male patient aged 2-15 years who had a stem cell transplant for acute lymphoblastic leukemia, so the T cells may come from the graft donor. CDR3 sequence: CSVSGPQGTSTDTQYF. CDR3 nucleotide sequence: TGCAGCGTTTCCGGCCCTCAGGGCACTTCCACAGATACGCAGTATTTT.